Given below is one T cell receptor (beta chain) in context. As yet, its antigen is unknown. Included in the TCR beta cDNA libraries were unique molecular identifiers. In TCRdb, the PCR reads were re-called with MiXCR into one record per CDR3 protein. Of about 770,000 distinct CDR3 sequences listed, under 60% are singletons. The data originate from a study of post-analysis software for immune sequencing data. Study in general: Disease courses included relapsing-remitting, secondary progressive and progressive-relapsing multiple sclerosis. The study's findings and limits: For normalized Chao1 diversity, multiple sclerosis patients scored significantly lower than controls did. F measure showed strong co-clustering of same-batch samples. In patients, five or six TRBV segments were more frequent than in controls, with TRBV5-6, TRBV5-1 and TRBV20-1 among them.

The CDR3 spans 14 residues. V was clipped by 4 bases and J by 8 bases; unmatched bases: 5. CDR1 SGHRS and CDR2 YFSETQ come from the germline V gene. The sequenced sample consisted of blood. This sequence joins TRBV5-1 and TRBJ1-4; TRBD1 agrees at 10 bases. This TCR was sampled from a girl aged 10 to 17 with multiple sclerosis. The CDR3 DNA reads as TGCGCCAGCAGCCGACAGGGGGCAAGAGAAAAACTGTTTTTT. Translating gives CASSRQGAREKLFF.